These T cell receptor beta chains were read from a single sample in a study of T cell responses to AZD1222 COVID-19 vaccine. Assay: immunoSEQ multiplex PCR; the TCRdb copy retains only in-frame clones and omits some. The data show about 130,000 clones, approximately 90% seen once. The sample in question was peripheral blood, obtained on day 0 of AZD1222 vaccination. Every receptor here comes from an adult in good health. The CDR3 runs from the conserved cysteine through the conserved F or W. Each record gives: J gene, V gene, D gene, clone size, CDR3 protein, CDR3 DNA. A D gene is named only where the DNA matches it firmly. The listing skips clone size in some rows; elsewhere it reads once, few, many or a size class.

TRBJ1-6	TRBV28	.	few	CASTTTTGRGNSPLHF	TGTGCCAGCACGACTACGACGGGAAGGGGTAATTCACCCCTCCACTTT
TRBJ1-2	TRBV19	.	.	CATQPGGNPPYGYTF	TGTGCCACCCAACCAGGAGGGAACCCACCCTATGGCTACACCTTC
TRBJ1-6	TRBV6-5	.	.	CASSYGASAKSPLHF	TGTGCCAGCAGTTACGGGGCTTCGGCCAAATCACCCCTCCACTTT
TRBJ2-1	TRBV4-1	.	.	CASSLREQDLSFNEQFF	TGCGCCAGCAGCCTCCGGGAACAGGACCTGTCCTTCAATGAGCAGTTCTTC
TRBJ1-1	TRBV5-1	TRBD1	.	CASSLGTGGEAFF	TGCGCCAGCAGCTTGGGGACAGGGGGCGAAGCTTTCTTT
TRBJ1-4	TRBV5-4	TRBD1	.	CASSRNPGDSSEKLFF	TGTGCCAGCAGCCGAAACCCCGGGGACAGTTCAGAAAAACTGTTTTTT
TRBJ2-3	TRBV20-1	.	.	CSARPESTQYF	TGCAGTGCTAGACCGGAAAGTACGCAGTATTTT
TRBJ1-6	TRBV7-8	.	.	CASSFPGAGNNSPLHF	TGTGCCAGCAGCTTTCCCGGGGCAGGCAATAATTCACCCCTCCACTTT
TRBJ1-2	TRBV10-3	.	.	CAISVLGHGYTF	TGTGCCATCAGTGTATTAGGACATGGCTACACCTTC
TRBJ1-2	TRBV2	.	.	CASSLQQGRYGYTF	TGTGCCAGCAGTCTACAACAGGGCCGCTATGGCTACACCTTC
TRBJ1-3	TRBV10-3	.	.	CAISGDPWAGNTIYF	TGTGCCATCAGCGGGGACCCCTGGGCTGGAAACACCATATATTTT
TRBJ2-5	TRBV29-1	.	.	CSVDGLPGVQETQYF	TGCAGCGTTGATGGGTTGCCAGGGGTTCAAGAGACCCAGTACTTC
TRBJ2-5	TRBV30	.	.	CAWSVRLQETQYF	TGTGCCTGGAGTGTAAGGCTGCAAGAGACCCAGTACTTC
TRBJ1-1	TRBV6-5	.	.	CASNDPPQGTEAFF	TGTGCCAGCAACGACCCCCCCCAGGGTACTGAAGCTTTCTTT